These 12 T cell receptor beta chains were sequenced from one sample in a study of Ad26.COV2.S vaccination and SARS-CoV-2 variants. This table comes from immunoSEQ multiplex PCR, and its TCRdb copy is limited to in-frame clones, with some not included. Of fewer than 500,000 clones listed, 75% to 95% are singletons. The treatment is: some 20 received Ad26.COV2.S at low or high dose, single or two shots; five or six received placebo; per-sample allocation not given. On day 63 after the first injection, vaccine and placebo recipients gave samples. Sequencing used peripheral blood, obtained in a trial of Ad26.COV2.S vaccine versus placebo. All receptors derive from a person between 18 and 60 years old who received the Ad26.COV2.S COVID-19 vaccine or a placebo.

The V gene is TRBV6-5, the J gene TRBJ2-3; no clear D. Per the germline V gene, CDR1 is MNHEY and CDR2 is SVGAGI. V was shortened by 6 bases and J by 0 bases, with 13 bases between the two germline ends. The CDR3 extends over 15 amino acids. CDR3 protein: CASRSVSSSTDTQYF. In DNA, the CDR3 is TGTGCCAGCAGGTCGGTGTCATCTAGCACAGATACGCAGTATTTT.

The chain employs TRBV5-5 and TRBJ2-7; possible D gene TRBD1, 6 bases. The CDR3 has 15 amino acids. The germline V gene encodes CDR1 SGHKS and CDR2 YYEKEE (reference sequence). V lost 3 bases, J lost 2 bases, and 15 bases lay in between. The CDR3: CASSYRDNAPYEQYF. The CDR3 coding sequence is TGTGCCAGCAGCTACCGGGACAACGCTCCCTACGAGCAGTACTTC.

In its sample, this clone was seen a few times. The rearrangement joins TRBV7-3 to TRBJ1-2; weak D call: TRBD1 (5 bases). This CDR3 spans 15 amino acids. The germline gives CDR1 SGHTA, CDR2 FQGTGA. Between the trimmed V and J ends, which lost 2 bases and 3 bases, there was a span of 13 bases. CDR3 amino acids: CASSLGAGHDYGYTF. The DNA for the CDR3 is TGTGCCAGCAGCTTAGGGGCGGGGCACGACTATGGCTACACCTTC.

The chain is built from TRBV29-1 and TRBJ2-7, with TRBD1 matching over 10 bases. Trimming removed 6 bases from V and 6 bases from J; junction bases left unmatched: 11. The CDR3 sequence is 14 residues long. In germline, CDR1 is SQVTM, CDR2 ANQGSEA. This chain's CDR3 is CSVEFPGQGFEQYF. CDR3 sequence (DNA): TGCAGCGTGGAATTTCCGGGACAGGGGTTCGAGCAGTACTTC.

This rearrangement joins TRBV12-3 or TRBV12-4 to TRBJ2-1; 8 bases match TRBD2. The junction had 6 bases not matched to a gene; V was cut back by 7 bases and J by 7 bases. This CDR3 contains 13 residues. The CDR3, as DNA: TGTGCCAGCAATCTACTAGCGGCGAATGAGCAGTTCTTC. Translated, it gives CASNLLAANEQFF.

The chain carries TRBV7-2 and TRBJ1-4; weak D call: TRBD1 (5 bases). This CDR3 region has 16 residues. Germline V gives CDR1 SGHTA, CDR2 FQGNSA. The V end was cut by 2 bases, the J end by 0 bases, with 10 bases between. This CDR3 reads CASSLYGGSTNEKLFF. CDR3 DNA: TGTGCCAGCAGCTTATACGGGGGATCAACTAATGAAAAACTGTTTTTT.

The V call is TRBV4-1, the J call TRBJ2-1; TRBD1 matches 10 bases. In germline, CDR1 is MGHRA, CDR2 YSYEKL. J gave up 6 bases and V 3 bases, and 5 bases lay outside the gene matches. The CDR3 has 15 residues. The CDR3 DNA follows: TGCGCCAGCAGCCAGACAGGGGGCGCGGGCAATGAGCAGTTCTTC. It specifies CASSQTGGAGNEQFF.

Ten or more counts support this clone. The gene calls are TRBV2 and TRBJ2-7; D is tentatively TRBD1 or TRBD2 (5 bases each). The CDR3 loop spans 14 amino acids. Trimming pared 2 bases from V and 6 bases from J, leaving 14 bases between. Germline CDR1 SNHLY, CDR2 FYNNEI. DNA of the CDR3: TGTGCCAGCAGTGAACTCCCTCTCGGGGCCGAGCAGTACTTC. As protein: CASSELPLGAEQYF. The whole variable domain, remainder taken from reference TRBV2 and TRBJ2-7, is EPEVTQTPSHQVTQMGQEVILRCVPISNHLYFYWYRQILGQKVEFLVSFYNNEISEKSEIFDDQFSVERPDGSNFTLKIRSTKLEDSAMYFCASSELPLGAEQYFGPGTRLTVT.

The V gene is TRBV6-5, the J gene TRBJ2-2; the D gene is possibly TRBD2 (6 bases). V gave up 2 bases and J gave up 6 bases, with 16 bases separating them. Germline CDR1 reads MNHEY; CDR2 reads SVGAGI. There are 16 residues in the CDR3. The CDR3 reads CASSYGGLRLAGELFF. The CDR3 DNA reads as TGTGCCAGCAGTTACGGAGGGTTGCGGCTGGCCGGGGAGCTGTTTTTT.

V is TRBV19 and J is TRBJ1-2; 9 bases line up with TRBD1. V lost 5 bases to trimming and J lost 4 bases; unmatched junction nucleotides: 5. Germline CDR1 and CDR2: LNHDA and SQIVND (reference sequence). This CDR3 comprises 14 residues. As DNA, the CDR3 is TGTGCCAGTAGTTGGGACAGGGATTTCTATGGCTACACCTTC. This codes for CASSWDRDFYGYTF.

This chain uses TRBV27 with TRBJ2-7; 7 nucleotides match TRBD2. V lost 6 bases, J lost 5 bases, and 10 bases stayed unmatched. The CDR3 sequence is 14 residues long. Germline V gene data show CDR1 as MNHEY and CDR2 as SMNVEV (reference sequence). DNA of the CDR3: TGTGCCAGCAGAAGATACGAGCGGGAACACGAGCAGTACTTC. Encoded protein: CASRRYEREHEQYF.

CDR3 nucleotide sequence: TGTGCCAGCAGCACAAACGTCGTCTCCACGCAGTATTTT. Encoded protein: CASSTNVVSTQYF. This chain connects TRBV13 to TRBJ2-3; D is unclear. V dropped 5 bases and J dropped 9 bases, with 15 bases sitting between them. The germline gives CDR1 PRHDT, CDR2 FYEKMQ (reference sequence). The CDR3 sequence is 13 residues long.